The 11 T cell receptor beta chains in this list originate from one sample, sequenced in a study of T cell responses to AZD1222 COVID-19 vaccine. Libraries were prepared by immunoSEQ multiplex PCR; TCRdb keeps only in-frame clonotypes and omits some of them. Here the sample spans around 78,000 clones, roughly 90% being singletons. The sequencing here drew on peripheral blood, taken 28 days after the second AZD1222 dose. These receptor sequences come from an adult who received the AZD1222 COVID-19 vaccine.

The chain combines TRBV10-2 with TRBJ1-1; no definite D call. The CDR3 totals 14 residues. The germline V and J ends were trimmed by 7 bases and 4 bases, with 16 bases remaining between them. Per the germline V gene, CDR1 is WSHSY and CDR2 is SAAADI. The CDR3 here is CASTLGPESTEAFF. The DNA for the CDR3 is TGCGCCAGCACATTGGGCCCTGAAAGCACTGAAGCTTTCTTT.

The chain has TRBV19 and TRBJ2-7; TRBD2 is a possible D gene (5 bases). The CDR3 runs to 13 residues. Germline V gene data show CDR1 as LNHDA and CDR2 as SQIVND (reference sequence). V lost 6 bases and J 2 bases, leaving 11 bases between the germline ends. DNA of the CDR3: TGTGCCAGTAGCAAAGGAGGAGCCTACGAGCAGTACTTC. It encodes CASSKGGAYEQYF.

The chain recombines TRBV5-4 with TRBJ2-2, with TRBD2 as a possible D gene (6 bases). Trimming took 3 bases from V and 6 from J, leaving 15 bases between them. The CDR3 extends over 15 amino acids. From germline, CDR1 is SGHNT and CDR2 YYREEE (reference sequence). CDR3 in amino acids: CASSSEGEVAGELFF. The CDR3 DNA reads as TGTGCCAGCAGCTCGGAAGGGGAGGTGGCCGGGGAGCTGTTTTTT.

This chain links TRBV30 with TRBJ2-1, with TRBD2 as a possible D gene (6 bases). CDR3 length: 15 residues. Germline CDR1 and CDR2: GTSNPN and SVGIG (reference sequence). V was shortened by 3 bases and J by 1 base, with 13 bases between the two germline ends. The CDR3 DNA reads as TGTGCCTGGAGGGCACTTGGGGGGTCCTACAATGAGCAGTTCTTC. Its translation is CAWRALGGSYNEQFF.

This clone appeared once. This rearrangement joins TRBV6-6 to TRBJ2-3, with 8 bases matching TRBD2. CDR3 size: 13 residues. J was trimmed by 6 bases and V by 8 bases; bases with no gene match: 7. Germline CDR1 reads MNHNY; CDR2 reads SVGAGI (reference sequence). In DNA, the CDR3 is TGTGCCAGCCTCCGGGGGGGTGGGGATACGCAGTATTTT. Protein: CASLRGGGDTQYF.

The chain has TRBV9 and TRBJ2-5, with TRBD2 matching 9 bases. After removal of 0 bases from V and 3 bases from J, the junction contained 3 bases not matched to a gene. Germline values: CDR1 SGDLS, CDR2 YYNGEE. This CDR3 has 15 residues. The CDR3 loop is CASSVAPSGEETQYF. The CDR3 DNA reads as TGTGCCAGCAGCGTAGCACCTAGCGGGGAAGAGACCCAGTACTTC. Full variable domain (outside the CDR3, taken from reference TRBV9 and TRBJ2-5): DSGVTQTPKHLITATGQRVTLRCSPRSGDLSVYWYQQSLDQGLQFLIQYYNGEERAKGNILERFSAQQFPDLHSELNLSSLELGDSALYFCASSVAPSGEETQYFGPGTRLLVL.

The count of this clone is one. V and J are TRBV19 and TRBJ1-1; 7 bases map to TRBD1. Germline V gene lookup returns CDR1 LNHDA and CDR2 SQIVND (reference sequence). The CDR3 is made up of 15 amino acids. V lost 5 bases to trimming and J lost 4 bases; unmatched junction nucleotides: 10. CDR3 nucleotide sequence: TGTGCCAGTAGTGGCCGGGACAGTGCTTCCACTGAAGCTTTCTTT. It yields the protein CASSGRDSASTEAFF.

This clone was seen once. This chain's CDR3 is CASSRTTGREAFF. The CDR3 DNA sequence: TGTGCCAGTAGTCGAACGACAGGTCGCGAAGCTTTCTTT. J is TRBJ1-1 and V is TRBV19; D is perhaps TRBD1 (6 bases). Trimming stripped 5 bases from V and 8 bases from J, with 15 bases between. The CDR3 runs 13 residues. From germline, CDR1 is LNHDA and CDR2 SQIVND (reference sequence). The full variable domain, with the rest looked up from reference TRBV19 and TRBJ1-1, is DGGITQSPKYLFRKEGQNVTLSCEQNLNHDAMYWYRQDPGQGLRLIYYSQIVNDFQKGDIAEGYSVSREKKESFPLTVTSAQKNPTAFYLCASSRTTGREAFFGQGTRLTVV.

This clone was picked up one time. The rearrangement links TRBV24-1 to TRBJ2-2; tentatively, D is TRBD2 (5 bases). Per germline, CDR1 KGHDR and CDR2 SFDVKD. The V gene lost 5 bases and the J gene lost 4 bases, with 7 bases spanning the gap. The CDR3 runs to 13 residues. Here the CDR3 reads CATSVRGTGELFF. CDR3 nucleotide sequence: TGTGCCACCAGTGTCCGGGGCACCGGGGAGCTGTTTTTT.

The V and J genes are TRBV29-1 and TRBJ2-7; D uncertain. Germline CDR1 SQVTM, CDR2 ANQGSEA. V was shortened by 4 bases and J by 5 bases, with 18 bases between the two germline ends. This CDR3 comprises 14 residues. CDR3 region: CSVAPIRQAHEQYF. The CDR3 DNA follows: TGCAGCGTTGCACCCATTCGGCAGGCTCACGAGCAGTACTTC.

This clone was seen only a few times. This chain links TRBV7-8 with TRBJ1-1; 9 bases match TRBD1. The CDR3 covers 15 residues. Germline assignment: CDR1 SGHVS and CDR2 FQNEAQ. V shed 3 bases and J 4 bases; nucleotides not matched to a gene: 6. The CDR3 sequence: CASSFNMGQGTEAFF. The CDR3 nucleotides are TGTGCCAGCAGCTTTAATATGGGACAGGGCACTGAAGCTTTCTTT.